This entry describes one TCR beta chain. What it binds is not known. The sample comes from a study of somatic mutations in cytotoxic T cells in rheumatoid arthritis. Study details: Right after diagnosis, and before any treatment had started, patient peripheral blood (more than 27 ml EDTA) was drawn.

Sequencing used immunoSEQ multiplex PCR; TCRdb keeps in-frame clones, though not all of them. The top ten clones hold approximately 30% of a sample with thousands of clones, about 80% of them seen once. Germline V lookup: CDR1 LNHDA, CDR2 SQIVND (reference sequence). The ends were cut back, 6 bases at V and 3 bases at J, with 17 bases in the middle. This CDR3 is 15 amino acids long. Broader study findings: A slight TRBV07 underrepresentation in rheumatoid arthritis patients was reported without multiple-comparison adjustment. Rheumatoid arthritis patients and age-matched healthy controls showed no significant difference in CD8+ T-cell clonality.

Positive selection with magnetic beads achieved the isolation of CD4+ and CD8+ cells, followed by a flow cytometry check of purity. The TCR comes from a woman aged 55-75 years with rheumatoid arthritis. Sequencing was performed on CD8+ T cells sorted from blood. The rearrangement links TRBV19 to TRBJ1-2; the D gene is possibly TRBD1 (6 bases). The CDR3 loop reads CASSPLGRGYYGYTF. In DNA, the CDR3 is TGTGCCAGTAGCCCCCTGGGAAGGGGGTACTATGGCTACACCTTC.